This TCR beta chain was sequenced for a study of Tregs in tolerant kidney transplant recipients. Study findings and constraints: In tolerant patients, donor-specific Tregs outgrew total Tregs, suggesting antigen-driven expansion.

Trimming took 1 base from V and 4 from J, leaving 11 bases between them. CDR3 size: 15 residues. Germline V CDR1 and CDR2: SNHLY, FYNNEI. Unstimulated regulatory T cells (CD4+CD25+CD127-), CD4+CD25- non-regulatory cells, CD4 and CD8 cells were FACS-sorted from thawed PBMCs. With respect to this clone: The antigen is not known.

Sequenced by immunoSEQ multiplex PCR; TCRdb stores in-frame clones only, minus some. This sample has 60,000 to 95,000 clones, with less than 98% found just once. Sequencing was performed on CD4+ T cells from blood, taken before the transplant. The rearrangement joins TRBV2 to TRBJ2-1; a possible D gene is TRBD1 (5 bases). This clonotype originated in a human donor who received a combined kidney and bone marrow transplant. The CDR3 sequence: CASSEGQLPYNEQFF. CDR3 coding DNA: TGTGCCAGCAGTGAAGGACAGCTCCCTTACAATGAGCAGTTCTTC.